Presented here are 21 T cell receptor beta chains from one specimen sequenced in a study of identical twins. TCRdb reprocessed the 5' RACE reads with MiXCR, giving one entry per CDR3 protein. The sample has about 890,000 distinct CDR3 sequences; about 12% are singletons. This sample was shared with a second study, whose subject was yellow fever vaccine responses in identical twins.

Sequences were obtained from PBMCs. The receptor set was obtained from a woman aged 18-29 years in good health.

The CDR3 reads CASSSAGTNSYEQYF. In DNA, the CDR3 is TGTGCCAGCAGTTCCGCCGGGACAAATTCCTACGAGCAGTACTTC. The V and J genes are TRBV12-3 or TRBV12-4 and TRBJ2-7; maybe TRBD1 (6 bases). Trimming cost V 4 bases and J 1 base, with 14 bases left between them. The CDR3 has 15 amino acids.

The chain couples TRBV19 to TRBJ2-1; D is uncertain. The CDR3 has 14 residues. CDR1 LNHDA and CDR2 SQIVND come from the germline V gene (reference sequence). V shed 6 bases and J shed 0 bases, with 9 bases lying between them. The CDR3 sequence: CASRYKSSYNEQFF. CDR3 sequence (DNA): TGTGCCAGTAGATATAAGAGCTCCTACAATGAGCAGTTCTTC.

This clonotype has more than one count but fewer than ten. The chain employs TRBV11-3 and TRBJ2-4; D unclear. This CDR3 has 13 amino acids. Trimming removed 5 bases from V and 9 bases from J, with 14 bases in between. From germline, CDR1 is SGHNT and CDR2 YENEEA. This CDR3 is CASSPGGTGIQYF. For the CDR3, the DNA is TGTGCCAGCAGCCCTGGCGGTACCGGCATTCAGTACTTC.

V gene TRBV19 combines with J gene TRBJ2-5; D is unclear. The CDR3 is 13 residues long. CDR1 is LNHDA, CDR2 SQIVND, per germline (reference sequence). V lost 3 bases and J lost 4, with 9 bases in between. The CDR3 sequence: CASSMGYAETQYF. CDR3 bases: TGTGCCAGTAGTATGGGGTATGCAGAGACCCAGTACTTC. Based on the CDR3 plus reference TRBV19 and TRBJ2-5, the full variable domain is DGGITQSPKYLFRKEGQNVTLSCEQNLNHDAMYWYRQDPGQGLRLIYYSQIVNDFQKGDIAEGYSVSREKKESFPLTVTSAQKNPTAFYLCASSMGYAETQYFGPGTRLLVL.

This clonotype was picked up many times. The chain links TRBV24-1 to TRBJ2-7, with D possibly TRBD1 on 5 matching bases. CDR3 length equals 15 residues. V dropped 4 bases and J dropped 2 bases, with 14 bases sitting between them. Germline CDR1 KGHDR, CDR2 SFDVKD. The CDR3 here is CATSEPPTATYEQYV. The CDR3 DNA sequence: TGTGCCACCAGTGAACCCCCGACAGCGACCTACGAGCAGTACGTC.

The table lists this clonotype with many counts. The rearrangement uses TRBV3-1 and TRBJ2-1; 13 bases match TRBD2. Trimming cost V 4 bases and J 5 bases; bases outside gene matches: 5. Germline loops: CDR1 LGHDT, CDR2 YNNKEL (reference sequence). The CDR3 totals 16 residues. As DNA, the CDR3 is TGTGCCAGCAGCCGCATACTAGCGGGGGGGAACAATGAGCAGTTCTTC. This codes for CASSRILAGGNNEQFF.

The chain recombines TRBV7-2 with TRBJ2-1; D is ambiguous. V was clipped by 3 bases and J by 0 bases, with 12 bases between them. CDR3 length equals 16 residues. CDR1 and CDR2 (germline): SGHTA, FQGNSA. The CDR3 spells CASSLAPYSSYNEQFF. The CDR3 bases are TGTGCCAGCAGCTTGGCCCCCTATTCCTCCTACAATGAGCAGTTCTTC.

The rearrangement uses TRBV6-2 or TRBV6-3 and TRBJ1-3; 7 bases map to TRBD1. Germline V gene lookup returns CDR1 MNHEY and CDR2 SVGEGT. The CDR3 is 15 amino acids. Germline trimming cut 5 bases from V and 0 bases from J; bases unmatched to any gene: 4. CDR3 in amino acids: CASSDDRVSGNTIYF. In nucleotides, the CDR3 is TGTGCCAGCAGTGACGACAGGGTCTCTGGAAACACCATATATTTT.

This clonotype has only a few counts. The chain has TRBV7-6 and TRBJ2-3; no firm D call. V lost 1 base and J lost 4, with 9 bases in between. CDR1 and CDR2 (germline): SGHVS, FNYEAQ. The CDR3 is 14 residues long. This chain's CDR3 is CASSLGPKPDTQYF. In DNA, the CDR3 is TGTGCCAGCAGCTTAGGGCCAAAACCAGATACGCAGTATTTT.

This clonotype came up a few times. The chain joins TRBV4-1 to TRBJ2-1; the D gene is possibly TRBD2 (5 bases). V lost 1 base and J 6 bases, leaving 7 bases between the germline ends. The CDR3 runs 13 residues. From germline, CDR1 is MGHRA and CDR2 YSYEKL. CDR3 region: CASSQGTANEQFF. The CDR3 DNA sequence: TGCGCCAGCAGCCAAGGGACTGCCAATGAGCAGTTCTTC.

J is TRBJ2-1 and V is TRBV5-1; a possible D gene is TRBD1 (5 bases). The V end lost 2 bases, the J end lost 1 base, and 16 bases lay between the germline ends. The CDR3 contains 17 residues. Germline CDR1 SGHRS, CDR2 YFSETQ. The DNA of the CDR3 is TGCGCCAGCAGCTTCTTATCCGACAGCGTTTCCTACAATGAGCAGTTCTTC. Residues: CASSFLSDSVSYNEQFF.

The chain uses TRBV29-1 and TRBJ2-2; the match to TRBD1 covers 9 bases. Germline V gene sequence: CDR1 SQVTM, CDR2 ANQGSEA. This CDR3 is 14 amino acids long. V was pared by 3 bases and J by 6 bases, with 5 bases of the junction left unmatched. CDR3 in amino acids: CSVEGQGISGELFF. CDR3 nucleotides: TGCAGCGTTGAGGGACAGGGCATTTCCGGGGAGCTGTTTTTT.

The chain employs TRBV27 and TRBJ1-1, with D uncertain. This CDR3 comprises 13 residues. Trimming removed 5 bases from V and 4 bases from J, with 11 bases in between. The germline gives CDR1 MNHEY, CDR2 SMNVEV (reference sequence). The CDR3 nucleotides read TGTGCCAGCAGTAGGTTGGGAAGCACTGAAGCTTTCTTT. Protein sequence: CASSRLGSTEAFF.

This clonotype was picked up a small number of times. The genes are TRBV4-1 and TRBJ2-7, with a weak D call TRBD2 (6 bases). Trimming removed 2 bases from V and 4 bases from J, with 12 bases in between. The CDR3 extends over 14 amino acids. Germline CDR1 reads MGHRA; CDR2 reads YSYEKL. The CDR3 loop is CASSQTKEGYEQYF. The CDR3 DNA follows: TGCGCCAGCAGCCAAACAAAGGAGGGATACGAGCAGTACTTC.

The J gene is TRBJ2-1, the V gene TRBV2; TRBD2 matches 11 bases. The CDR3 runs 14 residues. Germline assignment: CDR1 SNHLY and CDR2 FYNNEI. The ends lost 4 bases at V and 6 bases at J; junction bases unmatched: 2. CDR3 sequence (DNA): TGTGCCAGCAGTGCTAGCGGGAGGTTCAATGAGCAGTTCTTC. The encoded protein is CASSASGRFNEQFF.

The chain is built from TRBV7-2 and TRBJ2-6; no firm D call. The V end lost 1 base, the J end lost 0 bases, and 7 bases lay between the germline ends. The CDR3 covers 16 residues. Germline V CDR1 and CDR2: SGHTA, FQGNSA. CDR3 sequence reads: CASSLVGISGANVLTF. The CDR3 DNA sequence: TGTGCCAGCAGCTTAGTTGGTATCTCTGGGGCCAACGTCCTGACTTTC.

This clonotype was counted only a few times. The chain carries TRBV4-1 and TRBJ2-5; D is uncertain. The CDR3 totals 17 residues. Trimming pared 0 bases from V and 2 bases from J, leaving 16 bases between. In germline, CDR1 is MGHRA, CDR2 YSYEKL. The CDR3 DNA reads TGCGCCAGCAGCCAAGATCGTTTCCATCCTTTACAAGAGACCCAGTACTTC. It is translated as CASSQDRFHPLQETQYF.

The CDR3 DNA sequence: TGTGCCAGCAGTGGGGGGGGGACTAGCGGGACCCCTTACAATGAGCAGTTCTTC. It yields the protein CASSGGGTSGTPYNEQFF. The chain carries TRBV25-1 and TRBJ2-1; 13 nucleotides match TRBD2. The trim removed 4 bases at V and 4 bases at J, leaving 10 bases unmatched. This CDR3 is 18 amino acids long. From germline, CDR1 is MGHDK and CDR2 SYGVNS.

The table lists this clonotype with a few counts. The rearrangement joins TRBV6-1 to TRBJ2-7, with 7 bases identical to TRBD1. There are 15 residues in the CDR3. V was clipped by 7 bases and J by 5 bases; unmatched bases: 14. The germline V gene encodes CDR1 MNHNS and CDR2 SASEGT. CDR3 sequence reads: CASTPPGAGGDEQYF. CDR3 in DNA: TGTGCCAGCACTCCCCCAGGGGCAGGGGGTGACGAGCAGTACTTC.

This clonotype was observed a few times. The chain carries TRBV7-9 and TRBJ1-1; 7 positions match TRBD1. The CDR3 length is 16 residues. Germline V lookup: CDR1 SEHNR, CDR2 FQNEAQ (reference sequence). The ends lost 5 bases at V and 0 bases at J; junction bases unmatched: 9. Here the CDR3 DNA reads TGTGCCAGCAGCCCCCTCTGGACAGGTGTGAACACTGAAGCTTTCTTT. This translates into CASSPLWTGVNTEAFF. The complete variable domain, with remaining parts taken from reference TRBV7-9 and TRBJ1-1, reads DTGVSQNPRHKITKRGQNVTFRCDPISEHNRLYWYRQTLGQGPEFLTYFQNEAQLEKSRLLSDRFSAERPKGSFSTLEIQRTEQGDSAMYLCASSPLWTGVNTEAFFGQGTRLTVV.

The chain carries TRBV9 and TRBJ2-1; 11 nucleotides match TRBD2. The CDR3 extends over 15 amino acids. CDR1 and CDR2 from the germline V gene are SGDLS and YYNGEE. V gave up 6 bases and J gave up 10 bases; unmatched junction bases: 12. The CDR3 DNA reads TGTGCCAGCACCCAAGGAGGTAGCGGGAGGGCCGAGCAGTTCTTC. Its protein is CASTQGGSGRAEQFF.